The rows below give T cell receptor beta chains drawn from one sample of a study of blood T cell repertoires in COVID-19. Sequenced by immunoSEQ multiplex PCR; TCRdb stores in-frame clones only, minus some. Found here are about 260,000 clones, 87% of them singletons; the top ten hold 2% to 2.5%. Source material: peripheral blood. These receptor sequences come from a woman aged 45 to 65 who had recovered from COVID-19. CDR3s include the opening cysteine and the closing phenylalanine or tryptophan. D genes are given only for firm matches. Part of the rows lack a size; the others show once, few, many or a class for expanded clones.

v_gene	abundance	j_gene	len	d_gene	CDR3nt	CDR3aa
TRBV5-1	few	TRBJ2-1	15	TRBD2	TGCGCCAGCAGGCGTAGCGGGGGGGAGTACAATGAGCAGTTCTTC	CASRRSGGEYNEQFF
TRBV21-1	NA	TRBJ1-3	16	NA	TGTGCCAGCAGCACCCGGACAGACAAATCTGGAAACACCATATATTTT	CASSTRTDKSGNTIYF
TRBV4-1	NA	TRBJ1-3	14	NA	TGCGCCAGCAGCCAAGGGACATCTGGAAACACCATATATTTT	CASSQGTSGNTIYF
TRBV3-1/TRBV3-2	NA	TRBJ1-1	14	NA	TGTGCCAGCAGCCAAGTGTGGGCGAACACTGAAGCTTTCTTT	CASSQVWANTEAFF
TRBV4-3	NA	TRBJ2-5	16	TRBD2	TGCGCCAGCAGCCAATCGCTAGCGGGAGGGCGGGAGACCCAGTACTTC	CASSQSLAGGRETQYF
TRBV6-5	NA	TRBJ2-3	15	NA	TGTGCCAGCAGTTACTCGAGAGGTGGCACAGATACGCAGTATTTT	CASSYSRGGTDTQYF
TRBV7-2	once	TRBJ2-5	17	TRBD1	TGTGCCAGCAGCTTAGCCCGCTTCACAGGGGGCGGAGAGACCCAGTACTTC	CASSLARFTGGGETQYF
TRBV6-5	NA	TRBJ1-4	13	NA	TGTGCCAGCAGTTGGCAGGGTGGGGAAAAACTGTTTTTT	CASSWQGGEKLFF
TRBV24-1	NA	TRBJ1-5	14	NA	TGTGCCACCAGTGATTTGGAGTTCGGTCAGCCCCAGCATTTT	CATSDLEFGQPQHF
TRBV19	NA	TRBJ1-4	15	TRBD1	TGTGCCAGTAGTTCCCTGGGACAGGGGCTTGAAAAACTGTTTTTT	CASSSLGQGLEKLFF
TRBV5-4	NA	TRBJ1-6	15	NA	TGTGCCAGCAGCTTGGGCAGGTCGTATTATTCACCCCTCCACTTT	CASSLGRSYYSPLHF
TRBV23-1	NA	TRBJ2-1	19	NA	TGCGCCAGCAGTCAATCCACCAAGGTGGGTCGACAGGATTACAATGAGCAGTTCTTC	CASSQSTKVGRQDYNEQFF
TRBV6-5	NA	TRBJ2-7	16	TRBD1	TGTGCCAGCAGTTACGGGAGGACAGGGAATGGCTACGAGCAGTACTTC	CASSYGRTGNGYEQYF
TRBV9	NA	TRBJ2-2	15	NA	TGTGCCAGCAGCGTATGGGGGCTCGACACCGGGGAGCTGTTTTTT	CASSVWGLDTGELFF
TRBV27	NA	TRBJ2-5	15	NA	TGTGCCAGCAGTTACGCCCAGGGGCGGCGAGAGACCCAGTACTTC	CASSYAQGRRETQYF
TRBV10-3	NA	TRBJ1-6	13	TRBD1	TGTGCCGGCGGACAGGGTGAGGGTTCACCCCTCCACTTT	CAGGQGEGSPLHF
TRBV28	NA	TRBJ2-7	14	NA	TGTGCCAGCAGTTTATTAGGGACTTCCTACGAGCAGTACTTC	CASSLLGTSYEQYF
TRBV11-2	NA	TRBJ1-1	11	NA	TGTGCCAGCAGCCCCTTCACTGAAGCTTTCTTT	CASSPFTEAFF
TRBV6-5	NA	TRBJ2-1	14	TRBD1	TGTGCTCCCAGGGACAGCGCCCTAGGGGATGAGCAGTTCTTC	CAPRDSALGDEQFF
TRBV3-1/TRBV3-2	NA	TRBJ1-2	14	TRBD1	TGTGCCAGCAGCCTATACGACAGGGTTAATGGCTACACCTTC	CASSLYDRVNGYTF
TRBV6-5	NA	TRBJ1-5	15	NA	TGTGCCAGCAGTTCACAGGGTTGGAGCAATCAGCCCCAGCATTTT	CASSSQGWSNQPQHF
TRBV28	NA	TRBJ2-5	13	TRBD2	TGTGCCAGCACTCCCGGGAGGCAAGAGACCCAGTACTTC	CASTPGRQETQYF
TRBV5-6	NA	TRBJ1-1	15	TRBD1	TGTGCCAGCAGCTTGGCAGACAGGGGCATCACTGAAGCTTTCTTT	CASSLADRGITEAFF
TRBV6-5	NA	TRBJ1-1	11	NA	TGTGCCAGCAGTACTACAGGGGAAGCTTTCTTT	CASSTTGEAFF
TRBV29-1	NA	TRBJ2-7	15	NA	TGCAGCGTTGAGGTCCCGCAGGGGTCTACCTACGAGCAGTACTTC	CSVEVPQGSTYEQYF
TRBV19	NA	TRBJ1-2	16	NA	TGTGCCAGTAGTATAGATTTACAGGGATCGTCCTATGGCTACACCTTC	CASSIDLQGSSYGYTF
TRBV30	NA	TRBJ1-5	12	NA	TGTGCCTGGGGACCGGCGGGTCAGCCCCAGCATTTT	CAWGPAGQPQHF
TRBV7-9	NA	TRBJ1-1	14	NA	TGTGCCAGCAGCCCTGGGGAGGGTTGGACTGAAGCTTTCTTT	CASSPGEGWTEAFF